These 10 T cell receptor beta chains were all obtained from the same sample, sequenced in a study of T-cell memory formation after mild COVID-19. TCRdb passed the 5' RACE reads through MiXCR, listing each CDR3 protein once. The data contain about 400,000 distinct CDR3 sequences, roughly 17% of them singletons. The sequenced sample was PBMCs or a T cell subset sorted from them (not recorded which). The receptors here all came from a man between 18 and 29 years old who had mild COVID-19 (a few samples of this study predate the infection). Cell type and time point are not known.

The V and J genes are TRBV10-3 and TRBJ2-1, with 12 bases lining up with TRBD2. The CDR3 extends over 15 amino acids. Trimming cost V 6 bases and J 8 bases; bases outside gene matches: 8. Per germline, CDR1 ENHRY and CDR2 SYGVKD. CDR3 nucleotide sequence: TGTGCCATCAGATCGACTAGCGGGAGTGGAGATGAGCAGTTCTTC. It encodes CAIRSTSGSGDEQFF.

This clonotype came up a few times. CDR3 loop: CASSIAQGYEQYF. The CDR3, as DNA: TGTGCCAGTAGTATAGCCCAGGGGTACGAGCAGTACTTC. V usage is TRBV19 and J usage is TRBJ2-7; weak D call: TRBD1 (6 bases). This CDR3 has 13 residues. V was clipped by 1 base and J by 4 bases, with 8 bases between them. Germline-derived CDR1 and CDR2 are LNHDA and SQIVND (reference sequence).

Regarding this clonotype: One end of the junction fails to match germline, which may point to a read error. The CDR3 nucleotides are TGCAGCGTTGTTAGCGGGGGACGGGACACCTGGGAGCTGTTTTTT. It codes for CSVVSGGRDTWELFF. The chain recombines TRBV29-1 with TRBJ2-2; 9 bases fit TRBD2. The CDR3 is made up of 15 amino acids. The germline CDR1 and CDR2 sequences are SQVTM and ANQGSEA.

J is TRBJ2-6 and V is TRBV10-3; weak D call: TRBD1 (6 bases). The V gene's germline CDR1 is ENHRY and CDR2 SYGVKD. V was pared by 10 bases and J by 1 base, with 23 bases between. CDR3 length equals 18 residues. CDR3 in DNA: TGTGCCACCATGTCACTCCGGGACACCCATTCTGGGGCCAACGTCCTGACTTTC. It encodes CATMSLRDTHSGANVLTF.

The CDR3 bases are TGCGCCAGCAGCCCTGGGCGCACCGAACACTATGGCTACACCTTC. Translation gives CASSPGRTEHYGYTF. V is TRBV4-3 and J is TRBJ1-2; D is unresolved. CDR1 is LGHNA and CDR2 is YSLEER in the germline V gene. The V and J ends lost 4 bases and 3 bases respectively, with 15 bases between them. The CDR3 is made up of 15 amino acids.

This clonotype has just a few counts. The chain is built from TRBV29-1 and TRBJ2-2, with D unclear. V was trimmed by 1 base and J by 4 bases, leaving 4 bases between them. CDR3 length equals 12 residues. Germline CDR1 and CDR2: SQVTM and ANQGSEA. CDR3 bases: TGCAGCGTTGAAGGAACCACCGGGGAGCTGTTTTTT. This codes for CSVEGTTGELFF.

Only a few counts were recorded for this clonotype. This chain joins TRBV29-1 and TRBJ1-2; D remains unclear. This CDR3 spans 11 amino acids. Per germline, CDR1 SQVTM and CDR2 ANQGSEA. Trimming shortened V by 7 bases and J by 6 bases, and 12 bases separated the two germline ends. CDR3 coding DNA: TGCAGCGGGACTTATGGAGATGGCTACACCTTC. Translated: CSGTYGDGYTF.

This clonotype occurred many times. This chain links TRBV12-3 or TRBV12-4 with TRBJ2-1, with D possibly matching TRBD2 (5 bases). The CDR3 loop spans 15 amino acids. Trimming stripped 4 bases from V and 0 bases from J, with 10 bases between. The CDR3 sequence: CASSYSGSSYNEQFF. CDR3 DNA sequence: TGTGCCAGCAGTTATAGTGGGAGCTCCTACAATGAGCAGTTCTTC.

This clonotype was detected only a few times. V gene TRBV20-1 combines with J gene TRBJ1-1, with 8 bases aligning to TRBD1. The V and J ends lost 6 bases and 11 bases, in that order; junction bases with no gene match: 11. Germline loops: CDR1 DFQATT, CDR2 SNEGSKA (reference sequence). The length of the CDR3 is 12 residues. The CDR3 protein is CSARGQGQEAFF. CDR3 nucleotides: TGCAGTGCCAGGGGGCAGGGTCAGGAGGCTTTCTTT.

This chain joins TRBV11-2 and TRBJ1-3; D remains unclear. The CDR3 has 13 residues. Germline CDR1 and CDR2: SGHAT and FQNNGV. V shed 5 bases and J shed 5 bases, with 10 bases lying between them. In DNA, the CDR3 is TGTGCCAGCAGCCAGAGCCCGCGAAACACCATATATTTT. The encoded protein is CASSQSPRNTIYF. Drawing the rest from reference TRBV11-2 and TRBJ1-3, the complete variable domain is EAGVAQSPRYKIIEKRQSVAFWCNPISGHATLYWYQQILGQGPKLLIQFQNNGVVDDSQLPKDRFSAERLKGVDSTLKIQPAKLEDSAVYLCASSQSPRNTIYFGEGSWLTVV.